This TCR beta chain was sequenced in a study of OX40 agonist ivuxolimab in advanced cancers. TCRdb keeps only in-frame clones here, not all; method: immunoSEQ multiplex PCR. The repertoire has some 44,000 clones, about 86% of them found once; the top ten carry less than 35%. Blood sampling took place at baseline, cycle 4 day 1, and cycle 7 day 1. With regard to this clone: Its specificity is not known.

Germline loops: CDR1 SGHVS, CDR2 FQNEAQ. This CDR3 spans 16 amino acids. Study outcomes and limitations: Clonal expansion was among the lowest in partial responders at 0.1-3.0 mg/kg, especially CD8+. Antigen specificity of clonally expanded peripheral T cells was not established.

This clonotype was obtained from an adult with an advanced solid tumor such as melanoma, head and neck, liver or kidney cancer. The material sequenced was CD4+ or CD8+ T cells sorted from blood, taken in a trial of the OX40 agonist ivuxolimab. V and J are TRBV7-8 and TRBJ2-5; tentatively, D is TRBD1 or TRBD2 (5 bases each). The DNA end favors TRBJ2-7, so the J call may be wrong. The CDR3 loop reads CASSLAGPRTPNEQYF. The CDR3 DNA follows: TGTGCCAGCAGCTTAGCGGGACCGAGGACCCCGAACGAGCAGTACTTC.